This TCR beta chain was recorded in a study of cytotoxic CD8 clonotypes in ibrutinib-treated CLL (dated by TCRdb to 2020 to 2023). Background for the entire study: The cohort included roughly 15 treatment-naive and ten to eleven relapsed/refractory patients; about 18 were IGHV unmutated. Partial responses were observed in approximately 24 patients and complete responses in 2; after a median follow-up of 68 months, remission was maintained in approximately 14 patients and progression was observed in 12. Samples at response were collected after a median of approximately twelve months of treatment, with a range of about 6 to 36 months. An average of about 250,000 productive templates and about 100,000 productive rearrangements was obtained per sample. Of the 80 to 95 participants in the trial, 20 to 30 had longitudinal samples available. Cryopreserved peripheral blood mononuclear cells were collected before treatment, at response, and at either disease progression or sustained remission. Every remission and progressive disease sample was obtained while ibrutinib was still being received by the patients.

A note on this clone: The antigen this receptor binds is unknown. Within one base of it there is no much larger clone, and no base qualities were kept.

V is pared back by 5 bases and J by 2 bases, with 10 bases lying between the germline termini. The CDR3 runs 13 amino acids, cysteine and phenylalanine included. The entry retains the CDR3 DNA only, 39 bases that are in frame from base 1. For CDR1 and CDR2, the germline V gene lists SGHTA and FQGNSA. Explained via the paper, the time point label denotes: roughly 12 months on ibrutinib. For TCR beta library preparation, roughly 2 micrograms of genomic DNA were extracted from the cryopreserved PBMCs. Longitudinal blood samples from CLL patients receiving ibrutinib monotherapy were subjected to high-throughput TCR beta sequencing. The patients were enrolled in a single-center, open-label phase 2 trial of ibrutinib monotherapy. The full study reports these points: Lymph node repertoires were not examined, and the timing of sampling was not matched between patients in sustained remission and those whose disease progressed. An increase in clonality was observed at ibrutinib response, with clonality remaining stable during sustained remission and falling back toward baseline at progression. Public clonotypes were rare and either shrank or stayed stable during treatment, and the rise in clonality at ibrutinib response reflected expansion of private clonotypes. Baseline clonality was found to be higher than that of age-matched healthy donors and was strongly correlated with circulating CD8+ T-cell counts.

The goal of deep resolution MiSeq sequencing was a depth between 1 in 1 million and 1 in 200,000 T cells, and coverage averaged 10x per clonotype. TCR beta libraries were generated with the immunoSEQ hsTCRB Kit. As for how the authors treated the data: Data were analyzed with ImmunoSEQ Data Assistant and ImmunoSEQ Analyzer, with V, D and J genes assigned per IMGT definitions. Clonality was computed as one minus normalized Shannon entropy of productive rearrangement frequencies, ranging from 0 to 1. Only overrepresented clonotypes making up at least 0.05% of the repertoire of each patient were included in the public clonotype analysis. Some 13 age-matched healthy donor repertoires from immuneACCESS served as clonality controls. Drawn from immuneACCESS, this table holds only the in-frame rearrangements with V and J called that TCRdb kept. Clones are partly lost; checked studies trace under half to an unresolved V gene and leave the rest unexplained. That table furnishes V, J and clone size, whereas the DNA furnished D and trimming. A total of nearly 85,000 clones appear in this sample, 75% to 85% of them only once. The ten top clones hold approximately 5.1% of the sample.

The source was PBMCs, collected after 12 months of ibrutinib treatment. This chain joins TRBV7-2 to TRBJ2-7, with the D gene not clear enough to name. This clonotype was obtained from a human donor with chronic lymphocytic leukemia. Read as DNA, the sequence is TGTGCCAGCAGCCTTTTACCCACCTACGAGCAGTACTTC. This is translated as CASSLLPTYEQYF.